The next 23 T cell receptor beta chains were all read from a single sample in a study of blood T cells in healthy people across ages. The authors ran a second PCR of about 6 to 11 cycles using a sample-barcoded 5' primer and a J-beta primer mix. TCRdb ran MiXCR on the 5' RACE reads and lists one entry per CDR3 protein. The repertoire holds over 1,200,000 distinct CDR3 sequences, approximately 60% seen once, with 6.5% to 8.5% in the top ten. The sequenced material came from blood. These receptors were obtained from a man younger than 35 in good health.

This clonotype appeared a single time. V and J are TRBV9 and TRBJ2-1; a possible D gene is TRBD2 (6 bases). The J call may be in error: the DNA end matches TRBJ2-7 better. The germline gives CDR1 SGDLS, CDR2 YYNGEE. The length of the CDR3 is 13 residues. CDR3 nucleotide sequence: TGTGCCAGCAGCGGGACTACTGGCCACGAGCAGTACTTC. This sequence encodes CASSGTTGHEQYF.

This sequence joins TRBV5-6 and TRBJ2-2; 9 bases align to TRBD2. V dropped 2 bases and J dropped 1; count of bases not matched to a gene: 3. CDR1 and CDR2 from the germline V gene are SGHDT and YYEEEE. The CDR3 has 16 amino acids. DNA of the CDR3: TGTGCCAGCAGCTTAATGACTAGCGGGAACACCGGGGAGCTGTTTTTT. Amino acid sequence: CASSLMTSGNTGELFF.

The chain employs TRBV29-1 and TRBJ2-5; D possibly corresponds to TRBD2 (5 bases). V gave up 7 bases and J gave up 5 bases, with 14 bases separating them. CDR1 and CDR2 (germline): SQVTM, ANQGSEA. This CDR3 has 12 residues. DNA of the CDR3: TGCAGCGGCGATGAGGGAAGGGAGACCCAGTACTTC. It yields the protein CSGDEGRETQYF.

The chain is built from TRBV4-1 and TRBJ1-2, with D unresolved. V was cut by 1 base and J by 2 bases, with 11 bases left in between. Germline lookup yields CDR1 MGHRA and CDR2 YSYEKL. This CDR3 comprises 15 residues. CDR3 in amino acids: CASSQGSGPNYGYTF. CDR3 in DNA: TGCGCCAGCAGCCAAGGATCAGGCCCGAACTATGGCTACACCTTC.

The gene calls are TRBV20-1 and TRBJ1-5, with a tentative D call TRBD1 (6 bases). There are 14 residues in the CDR3. V shed 0 bases and J shed 7 bases, with 13 bases lying between them. The germline V gene encodes CDR1 DFQATT and CDR2 SNEGSKA (reference sequence). As DNA, the CDR3 is TGCAGTGCTAGAGATTTACAGGGTATCCAGCCCCAGCATTTT. Protein sequence: CSARDLQGIQPQHF.

The V gene is TRBV7-2, the J gene TRBJ2-3, with TRBD2 identical over 11 bases. Germline V gives CDR1 SGHTA, CDR2 FQGNSA. With 7 bases clipped from V and 7 bases from J, the junction kept 7 bases outside the gene matches. This CDR3 has 14 amino acids. CDR3 loop: CASTPGLAVHTQYF. The CDR3 region has the DNA TGTGCCAGCACCCCGGGACTAGCGGTTCATACGCAGTATTTT.

The sample holds one count of this clonotype. V is TRBV27 and J is TRBJ1-1, with 8 bases identical to TRBD1. In germline, CDR1 is MNHEY, CDR2 SMNVEV (reference sequence). This CDR3 region has 14 residues. With V trimmed by 0 bases and J by 9 bases, 6 bases remained unmatched. The CDR3 region is CASSLSGQGGKAFF. Written as DNA, the CDR3 is TGTGCCAGCAGTTTATCAGGACAGGGAGGTAAAGCTTTCTTT.

This clonotype was observed a single time. The chain couples TRBV20-1 to TRBJ2-3; 8 bases line up with TRBD2. Germline V gene lookup returns CDR1 DFQATT and CDR2 SNEGSKA (reference sequence). Losses at the gene ends were 6 bases for V and 2 bases for J; bases not matched to a gene: 4. The CDR3 sequence is 13 residues long. CDR3 in amino acids: CSAHSGNTDTQYF. CDR3 in DNA: TGCAGTGCCCATAGCGGGAACACAGATACGCAGTATTTT.

V usage is TRBV15 and J usage is TRBJ1-5; the D gene is possibly TRBD1 (5 bases). CDR1 and CDR2 from the germline V gene are LNHNV and YYDKDF (reference sequence). The CDR3 consists of 17 residues. Trimming pared 0 bases from V and 3 bases from J, leaving 15 bases between. In nucleotides, the CDR3 is TGTGCCACCAGCAGAGATTTGAGGGCAGGGAACAATCAGCCCCAGCATTTT. Translation: CATSRDLRAGNNQPQHF.

The rearrangement links TRBV12-3 or TRBV12-4 to TRBJ2-7; 8 nucleotides line up with TRBD2. This CDR3 contains 13 residues. The junction had 7 bases not matched to a gene; V was cut back by 6 bases and J by 6 bases. CDR3 loop: CASSGPTSGEQYF. For the CDR3, the DNA is TGTGCCAGCAGCGGCCCCACTAGCGGCGAGCAGTACTTC.

The chain uses TRBV11-2 and TRBJ2-1; 8 bases fit TRBD2. CDR1 and CDR2 (germline): SGHAT, FQNNGV. The CDR3 contains 17 residues. J was trimmed by 3 bases and V by 2 bases; bases with no gene match: 9. The CDR3 sequence is CASSLIPPSGFYNEQFF. The CDR3, as DNA: TGTGCCAGCAGCTTAATCCCCCCTAGCGGGTTCTACAATGAGCAGTTCTTC.

This clonotype was seen a handful of times. The V and J genes are TRBV29-1 and TRBJ2-1, with 7 bases matching TRBD2. The CDR3 has 16 residues. Germline trimming cut 3 bases from V and 5 bases from J; bases unmatched to any gene: 13. Germline V lookup: CDR1 SQVTM, CDR2 ANQGSEA. CDR3 in amino acids: CSVELSGLAENNEQFF. Written as DNA, the CDR3 is TGCAGCGTTGAGCTCTCCGGGCTAGCGGAGAACAATGAGCAGTTCTTC.

The rearrangement joins TRBV12-3 or TRBV12-4 to TRBJ2-5; D may correspond to TRBD1 or TRBD2 (5 bases each). CDR3 length: 16 residues. V was clipped by 0 bases and J by 11 bases, with 22 bases between them. CDR3 sequence (DNA): TGTGCCAGCAGTTTAGCAGGGGCCCGGCTCTTTGGGGAGCAGTACTTC. The encoded protein is CASSLAGARLFGEQYF.

V gene TRBV27 combines with J gene TRBJ1-3; TRBD1 matches 7 bases. Trimming cost V 5 bases and J 3 bases; bases outside gene matches: 4. Germline CDR1 MNHEY, CDR2 SMNVEV (reference sequence). CDR3 length: 14 amino acids. CDR3 nucleotide sequence: TGTGCCAGCAGTCCGAGGGGGCTTGGAAACACCATATATTTT. Residues: CASSPRGLGNTIYF.

This clonotype was found a few times. The chain carries TRBV7-2 and TRBJ2-7; tentatively, D is TRBD2 (5 bases). V lost 3 bases and J 7 bases, leaving 16 bases between the germline ends. Germline CDR1 is SGHTA and CDR2 is FQGNSA. This CDR3 has 14 residues. CDR3 residues: CASSFNRGRTEQYF. CDR3 bases: TGTGCCAGCAGCTTTAACCGGGGTAGAACTGAGCAGTACTTC.

V and J are TRBV11-2 and TRBJ2-3; no reliable D call. From germline, CDR1 is SGHAT and CDR2 FQNNGV. Deletions cut 5 bases from V and 0 bases from J, with 15 bases between. The CDR3 covers 16 residues. The CDR3 DNA sequence: TGTGCCAGCAGCAACGGAGCTGGAACTAGCACAGATACGCAGTATTTT. This sequence encodes CASSNGAGTSTDTQYF.

This clonotype was counted between two and nine times. The V gene is TRBV7-2, the J gene TRBJ2-7; D is unclear. The CDR3 has 13 residues. The germline V gene encodes CDR1 SGHTA and CDR2 FQGNSA. V was pared by 2 bases and J by 8 bases, with 13 bases between. The CDR3 DNA sequence: TGTGCCAGCAGCTTAAGACCTGGGTGGCAGCAGTACTTC. This translates into CASSLRPGWQQYF. The full variable domain, rest sourced from reference TRBV7-2 and TRBJ2-7, is GAGVSQSPSNKVTEKGKDVELRCDPISGHTALYWYRQSLGQGLEFLIYFQGNSAPDKSGLPSDRFSAERTGGSVSTLTIQRTQQEDSAVYLCASSLRPGWQQYFGPGTRLTVT.

V gene TRBV20-1 combines with J gene TRBJ2-1; 11 nucleotides align to TRBD2. Germline V gene data show CDR1 as DFQATT and CDR2 as SNEGSKA (reference sequence). This CDR3 is built from 19 residues. The J segment lost 0 bases and the V segment lost 0 bases, leaving 10 bases of the junction unmatched. CDR3 sequence: CSARDVGLADPSSYNEQFF. DNA of the CDR3: TGCAGTGCTAGAGATGTGGGACTAGCGGACCCGAGCTCCTACAATGAGCAGTTCTTC.

V is TRBV20-1 and J is TRBJ1-6; D uncertain. Germline lookup yields CDR1 DFQATT and CDR2 SNEGSKA (reference sequence). V was cut by 6 bases and J by 4 bases, with 16 bases left in between. The CDR3 is 15 residues long. The CDR3 here is CSAKPRETYNSPLHF. CDR3 DNA: TGCAGTGCCAAACCCCGGGAAACTTATAATTCACCCCTCCACTTT.

The chain carries TRBV28 and TRBJ2-3; the D gene is possibly TRBD1 (6 bases). The CDR3 has 12 residues. The V end lost 1 base, the J end lost 10 bases, and 9 bases lay between the germline ends. Germline lookup yields CDR1 MDHEN and CDR2 SYDVKM. The CDR3 nucleotides read TGTGCCAGCAGTTTATACAGGGCGGCGCAGTATTTT. Protein sequence: CASSLYRAAQYF.

V and J are TRBV4-1 and TRBJ1-5; tentative D call: TRBD1 (6 bases). CDR3 size: 14 residues. Germline CDR1 is MGHRA and CDR2 is YSYEKL. V was trimmed by 2 bases and J by 7 bases, leaving 12 bases between them. Here the CDR3 reads CASSQPGEGQPQHF. The CDR3 bases are TGCGCCAGCAGCCAACCAGGGGAGGGGCAGCCCCAGCATTTT.

The rearrangement joins TRBV6-5 to TRBJ2-4, with TRBD1 matching 7 bases. Germline loops: CDR1 MNHEY, CDR2 SVGAGI. V lost 6 bases, J lost 9 bases, and 8 bases stayed unmatched. The CDR3 is 13 residues long. The CDR3 bases are TGTGCCAGCAGGCGCGGACAGGCAAGCATTCAGTACTTC. This translates into CASRRGQASIQYF.

V is TRBV6-2 or TRBV6-3 and J is TRBJ1-2; the match to TRBD1 covers 7 bases. Looked up from germline, CDR1 is MNHEY and CDR2 is SVGEGT. This CDR3 contains 13 residues. V gave up 2 bases and J gave up 8 bases; unmatched junction bases: 5. In nucleotides, the CDR3 is TGTGCCAGCAGTTACCTAAGGACAGGCGGCTACACCTTC. Its translation is CASSYLRTGGYTF.